This T cell receptor beta chain was recovered during a study of STAT5B mutations in CD4+ large granular lymphocyte leukemia. Background on the study: Among healthy donors, a particular HLA allele went with more CDR3 'QG' motifs.

Some clones are missing from TCRdb's copy, which holds only in-frame ones; the method was immunoSEQ multiplex PCR. The sample lists approximately 33,000 clones, roughly 88% seen once, with roughly 0.98% in the top ten. This sequence was found in a human donor in good health. What was sequenced was CD4+ T cells from blood buffy coats.

CDR3 DNA sequence: TGCAGCGTTCGACGGCTGGAGGGCTATGGCTACACCTTC. This sequence encodes CSVRRLEGYGYTF. This chain links TRBV29-1 with TRBJ1-2; D gene ambiguous. The CDR3 is 13 residues long. Germline CDR1 is SQVTM and CDR2 is ANQGSEA. Trimming took 5 bases from V and 4 from J, leaving 14 bases between them.